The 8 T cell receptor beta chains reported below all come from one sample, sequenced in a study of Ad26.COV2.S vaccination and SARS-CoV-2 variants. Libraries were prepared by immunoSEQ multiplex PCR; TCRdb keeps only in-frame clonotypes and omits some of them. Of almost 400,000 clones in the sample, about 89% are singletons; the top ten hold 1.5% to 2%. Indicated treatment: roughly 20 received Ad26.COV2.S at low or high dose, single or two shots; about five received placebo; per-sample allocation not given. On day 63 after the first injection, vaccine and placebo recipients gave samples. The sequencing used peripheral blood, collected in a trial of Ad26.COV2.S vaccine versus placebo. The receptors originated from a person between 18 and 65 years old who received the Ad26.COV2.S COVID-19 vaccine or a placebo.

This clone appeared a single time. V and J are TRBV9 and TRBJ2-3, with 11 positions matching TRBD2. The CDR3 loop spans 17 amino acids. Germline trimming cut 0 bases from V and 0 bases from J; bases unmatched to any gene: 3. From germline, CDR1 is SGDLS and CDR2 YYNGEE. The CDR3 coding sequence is TGTGCCAGCAGCGTAGATCCTAGCGGGGGGAGCACAGATACGCAGTATTTT. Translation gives CASSVDPSGGSTDTQYF.

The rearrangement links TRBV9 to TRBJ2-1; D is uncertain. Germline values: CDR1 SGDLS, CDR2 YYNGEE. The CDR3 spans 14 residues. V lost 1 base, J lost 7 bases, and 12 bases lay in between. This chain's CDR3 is CASSVRVQSNEQFF. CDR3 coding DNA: TGTGCCAGCAGCGTACGGGTTCAATCTAATGAGCAGTTCTTC.

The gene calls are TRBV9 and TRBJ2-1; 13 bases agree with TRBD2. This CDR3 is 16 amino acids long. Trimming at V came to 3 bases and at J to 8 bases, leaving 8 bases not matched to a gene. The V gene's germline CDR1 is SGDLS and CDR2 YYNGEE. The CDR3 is CASSALLAGGVHEQFF. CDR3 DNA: TGTGCCAGCAGCGCGTTACTAGCGGGAGGGGTGCATGAGCAGTTCTTC.

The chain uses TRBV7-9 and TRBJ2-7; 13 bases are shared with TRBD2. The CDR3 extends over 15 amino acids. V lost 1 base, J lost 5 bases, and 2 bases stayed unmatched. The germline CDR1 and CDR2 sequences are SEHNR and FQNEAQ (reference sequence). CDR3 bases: TGTGCCAGCAGCTTAGTGGGACTAGCGGGAAACGAGCAGTACTTC. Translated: CASSLVGLAGNEQYF.

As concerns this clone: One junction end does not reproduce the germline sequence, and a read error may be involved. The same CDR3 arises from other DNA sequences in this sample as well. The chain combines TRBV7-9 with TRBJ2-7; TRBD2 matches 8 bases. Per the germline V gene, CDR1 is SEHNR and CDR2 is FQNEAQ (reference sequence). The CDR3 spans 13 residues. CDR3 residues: CASRRLAGYEQYF. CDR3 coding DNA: TGTGCCAGCAGACGATTAGCGGGGTACGAGCAGTACTTT.

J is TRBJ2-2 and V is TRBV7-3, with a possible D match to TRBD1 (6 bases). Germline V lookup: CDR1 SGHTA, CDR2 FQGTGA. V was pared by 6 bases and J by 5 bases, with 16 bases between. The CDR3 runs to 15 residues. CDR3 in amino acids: CASSQRAGDTGELFF. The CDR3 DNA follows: TGTGCCAGCAGTCAAAGGGCAGGGGATACCGGGGAGCTGTTTTTT.

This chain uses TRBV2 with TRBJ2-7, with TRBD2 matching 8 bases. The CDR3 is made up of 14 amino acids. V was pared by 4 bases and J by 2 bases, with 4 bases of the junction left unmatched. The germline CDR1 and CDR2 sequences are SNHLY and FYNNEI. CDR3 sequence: CASSGLAGPYEQYF. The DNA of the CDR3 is TGTGCCAGCAGTGGGCTAGCGGGTCCCTACGAGCAGTACTTC.

As DNA, the CDR3 is TGTGCCAGCAGTGCGGGTCAAGAGACCCAGTACTTC. Its translation is CASSAGQETQYF. This chain connects TRBV2 to TRBJ2-5, with D hard to call. Germline V lookup: CDR1 SNHLY, CDR2 FYNNEI. The V end lost 4 bases, the J end lost 2 bases, and 5 bases lay between the germline ends. This CDR3 contains 12 residues.